These 3 T cell receptor beta chains originate from one sample sequenced in a study of CD4 T cells in relation to SARS-CoV-2 and coronaviruses. Before the COVID-19 pandemic, during about 2011-2019, CD4+ T cells were taken from unexposed donors. Here immunoSEQ multiplex PCR was the method, and the copy in TCRdb shows in-frame clones only, minus some. The sample lists approximately 59,000 clones, 75% to 90% occurring once. Material for sequencing was memory CD4+ T cells from PBMCs. The receptors come from a human donor in good health.

The J gene is TRBJ2-3, the V gene TRBV6-5; D gene uncertain. Germline V CDR1 and CDR2: MNHEY, SVGAGI. This CDR3 has 12 residues. Trimming shortened V by 8 bases and J by 5 bases, and 11 bases separated the two germline ends. CDR3 coding DNA: TGTGCCAGCTCACGAACAGAAGATACGCAGTATTTT. This encodes CASSRTEDTQYF.

This clone has more than one count but fewer than ten. The chain uses TRBV19 and TRBJ1-4; D gene unclear. Germline V gene lookup returns CDR1 LNHDA and CDR2 SQIVND (reference sequence). Trimming left V 1 base short and J 0 bases short, with 9 bases between. There are 16 residues in the CDR3. CDR3 protein: CASSIARVTTNEKLFF. CDR3 nucleotides: TGTGCCAGTAGTATAGCCCGGGTTACAACTAATGAAAAACTGTTTTTT.

The rearrangement joins TRBV28 to TRBJ2-5, with 7 bases identical to TRBD1. Trimming at V came to 10 bases and at J to 4 bases, leaving 18 bases not matched to a gene. This CDR3 comprises 16 residues. Germline V CDR1 and CDR2: MDHEN, SYDVKM. In DNA form, the CDR3 reads TGTGCCATCCAAGCCCCAAACAGGGGATCGGGAGAGACCCAGTACTTC. This encodes CAIQAPNRGSGETQYF.